A single sample is the source of the 26 T cell receptor beta chains below, sequenced in a study of blood T cell repertoires in COVID-19. TCRdb keeps only in-frame clones here, not all; method: immunoSEQ multiplex PCR. Altogether under 150,000 clones are present, about 88% being singletons, with the ten largest covering 8.4%. Sequencing was carried out using peripheral blood. The receptor set was obtained from a woman in her seventies who had recovered from COVID-19.

This clone was recorded a few times. CDR3 bases: TGCGCCAGCAGCCAAGGAGGAGGTTATAATTCACCCCTCCACTTT. Translating gives CASSQGGGYNSPLHF. This chain uses TRBV4-1 with TRBJ1-6; D remains unclear. This CDR3 spans 15 amino acids. Between the trimmed V and J ends, which lost 1 base and 4 bases, there was a span of 8 bases. The germline V gene encodes CDR1 MGHRA and CDR2 YSYEKL.

This clone was counted a few times. The chain joins TRBV19 to TRBJ1-5; D is possibly TRBD1 (6 bases). Germline CDR1 LNHDA, CDR2 SQIVND (reference sequence). Trimming cost V 5 bases and J 1 base, with 18 bases left between them. CDR3 length: 17 residues. CDR3 protein: CASSFPAAGASNQPQHF. CDR3 DNA: TGTGCCAGTAGTTTCCCTGCGGCAGGGGCGAGCAATCAGCCCCAGCATTTT.

The J gene is TRBJ1-5, the V gene TRBV6-6, with D perhaps matching TRBD1 (6 bases). The CDR3 loop spans 16 amino acids. Germline assignment: CDR1 MNHNY and CDR2 SVGAGI (reference sequence). Trimming cost V 6 bases and J 0 bases, with 15 bases left between them. In DNA, the CDR3 is TGTGCCAGCAGAACACAGGGATTCTATAGCAATCAGCCCCAGCATTTT. This gives the protein CASRTQGFYSNQPQHF.

This sequence joins TRBV27 and TRBJ2-3, with TRBD2 matching over 8 bases. The CDR3 is 17 amino acids. Germline assignment: CDR1 MNHEY and CDR2 SMNVEV (reference sequence). The V and J ends lost 4 bases and 3 bases, in that order; junction bases with no gene match: 12. This CDR3 reads CASSSPGTRHLTDTQYF. The CDR3 bases are TGTGCCAGCAGTTCACCCGGGACTAGACATCTTACAGATACGCAGTATTTT.

The chain has TRBV29-1 and TRBJ2-3; 7 bases fit TRBD1. Losses at the gene ends were 7 bases for V and 0 bases for J; bases not matched to a gene: 13. The CDR3 contains 16 residues. Looked up from germline, CDR1 is SQVTM and CDR2 is ANQGSEA. The CDR3 sequence: CSARKTTGISTDTQYF. CDR3 bases: TGCAGCGCCAGAAAGACGACAGGGATAAGCACAGATACGCAGTATTTT.

This clone was detected only once. The chain uses TRBV18 and TRBJ2-5; D is uncertain. The CDR3 is 12 amino acids. V was clipped by 5 bases and J by 3 bases, with 7 bases between them. Germline CDR1 KGHSH, CDR2 LQKENI. This CDR3 reads CASSSGKETQYF. The CDR3 nucleotides read TGTGCCAGCTCATCAGGAAAAGAGACCCAGTACTTC.

This clone was seen a handful of times. The genes are TRBV7-9 and TRBJ1-6; weak D call: TRBD1 (5 bases). The CDR3 extends over 16 amino acids. CDR1 SEHNR and CDR2 FQNEAQ come from the germline V gene (reference sequence). The germline V and J ends were trimmed by 1 base and 3 bases, with 10 bases remaining between them. This CDR3 reads CASSLGFTGYNSPLHF. The DNA of the CDR3 is TGTGCCAGCAGCTTAGGCTTTACAGGCTATAATTCACCCCTCCACTTT.

Only a few counts were recorded for this clone. The chain uses TRBV18 and TRBJ2-2; the D gene is possibly TRBD2 (5 bases). Germline CDR1 and CDR2: KGHSH and LQKENI. The CDR3 is made up of 14 amino acids. Deletions cut 4 bases from V and 3 bases from J, with 9 bases between. The chain's CDR3 is CASSLPRDTGELFF. DNA for the CDR3: TGTGCCAGCTCACTTCCGCGGGACACCGGGGAGCTGTTTTTT.

The chain has TRBV13 and TRBJ2-1, with 9 bases that match TRBD2. J was trimmed by 5 bases and V by 0 bases; bases with no gene match: 5. The length of the CDR3 is 16 residues. CDR1 and CDR2 (germline): PRHDT, FYEKMQ (reference sequence). The CDR3 protein is CASSLGRLAGHNEQFF. The CDR3 region has the DNA TGTGCCAGCAGCTTAGGCCGGCTAGCGGGGCACAATGAGCAGTTCTTC.

This chain links TRBV6-5 with TRBJ2-1, with no clear D. The V gene lost 0 bases and the J gene lost 7 bases, with 7 bases spanning the gap. Germline CDR1 is MNHEY and CDR2 is SVGAGI. This CDR3 is built from 13 residues. CDR3 sequence (DNA): TGTGCCAGCAGTTACTCGGCAGGTAATGAGCAGTTCTTC. Amino acid sequence: CASSYSAGNEQFF.

The chain is built from TRBV7-6 and TRBJ2-7, with TRBD2 matching 7 bases. J gave up 0 bases and V 0 bases, and 5 bases lay outside the gene matches. The CDR3 runs to 16 residues. Per germline, CDR1 SGHVS and CDR2 FNYEAQ. The CDR3 loop is CASSLAGGGFSYEQYF. CDR3 DNA sequence: TGTGCCAGCAGCTTAGCGGGGGGGGGATTCTCCTACGAGCAGTACTTC.

The chain couples TRBV7-7 to TRBJ2-5; possible D gene TRBD1, 6 bases. Trimming pared 6 bases from V and 2 bases from J, leaving 10 bases between. The CDR3 has 13 amino acids. Germline V gene lookup returns CDR1 SSHAT and CDR2 FNYEAQ (reference sequence). CDR3 DNA: TGTGCCAGCAGTTGGGGACAACAAGAGACCCAGTACTTC. Its protein product is CASSWGQQETQYF. Combining the CDR3 with reference TRBV7-7 and TRBJ2-5 gives the whole variable domain GAGVSQSPRYKVTKRGQDVTLRCDPISSHATLYWYQQALGQGPEFLTYFNYEAQPDKSGLPSDRFSAERPEGSISTLTIQRTEQRDSAMYRCASSWGQQETQYFGPGTRLLVL.

V usage is TRBV18 and J usage is TRBJ2-7; 7 bases align to TRBD1. CDR1 is KGHSH, CDR2 LQKENI, per germline. The CDR3 contains 14 residues. The V gene end was trimmed by 2 bases and the J gene end by 4 bases; junction bases not matched to a gene: 5. The CDR3 spells CASSPVDRVYEQYF. The CDR3 DNA is TGTGCCAGCTCACCAGTAGACAGGGTGTACGAGCAGTACTTC. Based on the CDR3 plus reference TRBV18 and TRBJ2-7, the full variable domain is NAGVMQNPRHLVRRRGQEARLRCSPMKGHSHVYWYRQLPEEGLKFMVYLQKENIIDESGMPKERFSAEFPKEGPSILRIQQVVRGDSAAYFCASSPVDRVYEQYFGPGTRLTVT.

The gene calls are TRBV5-4 and TRBJ2-3, with TRBD1 matching 8 bases. CDR3 length: 13 residues. Germline CDR1 reads SGHNT; CDR2 reads YYREEE (reference sequence). The V segment lost 4 bases and the J segment 10 bases; nucleotides outside the gene matches: 8. CDR3 in amino acids: CASSVVPTGAQYF. The CDR3 bases are TGTGCCAGCAGCGTTGTCCCGACAGGGGCGCAGTATTTT.

The rearrangement joins TRBV5-6 to TRBJ1-6; D may be TRBD1 (5 bases). CDR3 size: 15 residues. Germline V gene data show CDR1 as SGHDT and CDR2 as YYEEEE. Trimming stripped 0 bases from V and 10 bases from J, with 14 bases between. CDR3 region: CASSLVAGRGSPLHF. CDR3 DNA sequence: TGTGCCAGCAGCTTGGTGGCAGGGCGGGGATCACCCCTCCACTTT.

This rearrangement joins TRBV4-2 to TRBJ1-6; TRBD1 aligns across 9 bases. From germline, CDR1 is LGHNA and CDR2 YNFKEQ. The V segment lost 0 bases and the J segment 10 bases; nucleotides outside the gene matches: 4. The CDR3 is 15 amino acids. CDR3 loop: CASSQDGTGSSPLHF. CDR3 sequence (DNA): TGTGCCAGCAGCCAAGACGGGACAGGGAGCTCACCCCTCCACTTT.

The rearrangement uses TRBV5-1 and TRBJ2-3; D gene ambiguous. The CDR3 sequence is 13 residues long. The germline V gene encodes CDR1 SGHRS and CDR2 YFSETQ. V was cut by 6 bases and J by 1 base, with 9 bases left in between. CDR3 bases: TGCGCCAGCACCGCCCAGGGCACAGATACGCAGTATTTT. Its translation: CASTAQGTDTQYF.

The chain combines TRBV30 with TRBJ2-5, with D unclear. CDR1 GTSNPN and CDR2 SVGIG come from the germline V gene (reference sequence). This CDR3 contains 13 residues. With 0 bases removed from V and 4 bases from J, the gap between germline ends came to 9 bases. CDR3 in DNA: TGTGCCTGGAGTGTACAGTTGGGAGAGACCCAGTACTTC. Its translation: CAWSVQLGETQYF.

The V and J genes are TRBV18 and TRBJ2-5; TRBD1 agrees at 8 bases. The trim removed 6 bases at V and 0 bases at J, leaving 6 bases unmatched. The CDR3 is 15 residues long. Germline CDR1 and CDR2: KGHSH and LQKENI. Written as DNA, the CDR3 is TGTGCCAGCTCTCAGGGGGCCCTGTACCAAGAGACCCAGTACTTC. Its translation is CASSQGALYQETQYF.

The V and J genes are TRBV7-2 and TRBJ2-7; D is possibly TRBD2 (5 bases). Trimming stripped 0 bases from V and 3 bases from J, with 9 bases between. The CDR3 has 14 amino acids. Germline lookup yields CDR1 SGHTA and CDR2 FQGNSA. The CDR3 spells CASSLAGVGYEQYF. The CDR3 DNA sequence: TGTGCCAGCAGCTTAGCGGGAGTGGGCTACGAGCAGTACTTC.

CDR3 coding DNA: TGTGCCAGCATCCGGGGACGGGGGATCAGAGGCAATCAGCCCCAGCATTTT. Translated: CASIRGRGIRGNQPQHF. The genes are TRBV28 and TRBJ1-5, with D tentatively TRBD1 (5 bases). This CDR3 has 17 residues. From germline, CDR1 is MDHEN and CDR2 SYDVKM. Between the trimmed V and J ends, which lost 7 bases and 2 bases, there was a span of 21 bases.

The V gene is TRBV5-1, the J gene TRBJ2-5; D is undetermined. V gave up 5 bases and J gave up 4 bases, with 9 bases separating them. Germline assignment: CDR1 SGHRS and CDR2 YFSETQ. The length of the CDR3 is 12 residues. The CDR3, as DNA: TGCGCCAGCAGGGAGCCCGGAGAGACCCAGTACTTC. Amino acids: CASREPGETQYF.

The chain employs TRBV29-1 and TRBJ2-5; 12 bases are a match to TRBD2. The CDR3 is 14 amino acids. The germline V gene has CDR1 SQVTM and CDR2 ANQGSEA. The V gene end was trimmed by 3 bases and the J gene end by 5 bases; junction bases not matched to a gene: 4. CDR3 bases: TGCAGCGTTGACTCTAGCGGGGGGGCGGAGACCCAGTACTTC. It is translated as CSVDSSGGAETQYF.

In nucleotides, the CDR3 is TGTGCCAGCAGCGATACTAACGAGCAGTACTTC. It is translated as CASSDTNEQYF. This rearrangement joins TRBV9 to TRBJ2-7; D is unresolved. The CDR3 loop spans 11 amino acids. Germline values: CDR1 SGDLS, CDR2 YYNGEE. The V end was cut by 3 bases, the J end by 5 bases, with 6 bases between.

V usage is TRBV7-2 and J usage is TRBJ2-3, with 10 bases identical to TRBD2. The CDR3 totals 14 residues. V trimming: 8 bases; J trimming: 4 bases; junction bases outside the gene matches: 6. From germline, CDR1 is SGHTA and CDR2 FQGNSA. The CDR3 nucleotides are TGTGCCAGCGCTAGCGGGGGATGGGCAGATACGCAGTATTTT. It translates to CASASGGWADTQYF. The full variable domain, in which reference TRBV7-2 and TRBJ2-3 provide the parts outside the CDR3, is GAGVSQSPSNKVTEKGKDVELRCDPISGHTALYWYRQSLGQGLEFLIYFQGNSAPDKSGLPSDRFSAERTGGSVSTLTIQRTQQEDSAVYLCASASGGWADTQYFGPGTRLTVL.

The chain recombines TRBV9 with TRBJ1-1, with D tentatively TRBD1 (6 bases). The CDR3 is made up of 15 amino acids. Germline assignment: CDR1 SGDLS and CDR2 YYNGEE. Trimming took off 3 bases at V and 7 bases at J, with 19 bases between the two ends. The DNA of the CDR3 is TGTGCCAGCAGCGCACGCGGGGGGCACCGAGATGAAGCTTTCTTT. Protein sequence: CASSARGGHRDEAFF.